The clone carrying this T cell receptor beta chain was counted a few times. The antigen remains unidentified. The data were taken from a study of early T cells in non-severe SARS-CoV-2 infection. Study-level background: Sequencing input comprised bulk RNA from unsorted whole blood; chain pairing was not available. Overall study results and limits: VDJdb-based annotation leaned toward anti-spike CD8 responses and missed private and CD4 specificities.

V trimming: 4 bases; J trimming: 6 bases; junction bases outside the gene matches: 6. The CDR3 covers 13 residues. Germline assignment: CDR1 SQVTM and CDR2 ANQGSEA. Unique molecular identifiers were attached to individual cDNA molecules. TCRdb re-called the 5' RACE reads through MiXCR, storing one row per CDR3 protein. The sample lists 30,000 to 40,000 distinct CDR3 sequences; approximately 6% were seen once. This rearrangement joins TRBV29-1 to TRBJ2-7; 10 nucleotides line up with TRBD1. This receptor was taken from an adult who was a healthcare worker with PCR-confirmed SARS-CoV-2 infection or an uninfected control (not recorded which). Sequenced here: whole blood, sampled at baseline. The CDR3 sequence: CSVGGTGAPEQYF. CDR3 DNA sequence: TGCAGCGTTGGCGGGACAGGGGCGCCCGAGCAGTACTTC.